Each of the 7 T cell receptor beta chains below was sequenced from the same sample in a study of blood T cells in healthy people across ages. A second PCR, run for roughly 7 to 12 cycles, used a sample-barcoded 5' primer plus a J-beta primer mix. TCRdb independently ran MiXCR on the 5' RACE reads; one entry per CDR3 protein. This sample has fewer than 1 million distinct CDR3 sequences, with under 55% found just once. The material sequenced was blood. Every receptor here comes from a man aged 55 to 69 in good health.

The chain combines TRBV5-1 with TRBJ2-1; 9 bases line up with TRBD2. The ends lost 3 bases at V and 4 bases at J; junction bases unmatched: 5. This CDR3 spans 15 amino acids. Germline V gives CDR1 SGHRS, CDR2 YFSETQ. This chain's CDR3 is CASSYIAGEYNEQFF. As DNA, the CDR3 is TGCGCCAGCAGCTATATAGCGGGGGAGTACAATGAGCAGTTCTTC.

Note on this clonotype: The junction departs from the called germline gene at one end, perhaps through a read error. The rearrangement joins TRBV24-1 to TRBJ2-5; the D is unclear. CDR1 is KGHDR and CDR2 is SFDVKD in the germline V gene. This CDR3 has 13 amino acids. CDR3 nucleotide sequence: TGTGCCGCCAGCGCCCCGAGGCCCAGTGAGCAGTACTTC. Translating gives CAASAPRPSEQYF.

The chain combines TRBV20-1 with TRBJ2-1; 7 nucleotides line up with TRBD2. Per the germline V gene, CDR1 is DFQATT and CDR2 is SNEGSKA (reference sequence). The length of the CDR3 is 15 residues. The V and J ends lost 4 bases and 4 bases, in that order; junction bases with no gene match: 10. Here the CDR3 reads CSAKERGGAYNEQFF. The DNA of the CDR3 is TGCAGTGCTAAAGAGCGGGGAGGAGCATACAATGAGCAGTTCTTC.

For this clonotype: Relative to the germline gene, one junction end is altered; a read error may explain this. The genes are TRBV12-3 or TRBV12-4 and TRBJ2-7, with a tentative D call TRBD1 (5 bases). This CDR3 region has 15 residues. In DNA, the CDR3 is TGTGCCAGCAGTTTAGTAGGGGATATGGCCTACGAGCTGTACTTC. It specifies CASSLVGDMAYELYF.

The V call is TRBV9, the J call TRBJ1-2; TRBD1 matches 7 bases. The CDR3 consists of 13 residues. Germline CDR1 is SGDLS and CDR2 is YYNGEE. Trimming at V came to 4 bases and at J to 6 bases, leaving 6 bases not matched to a gene. The CDR3 sequence: CASSYQGVDGYTF. The CDR3 DNA is TGTGCCAGCAGCTATCAGGGGGTGGATGGCTACACCTTC.

This chain joins TRBV5-1 and TRBJ2-5; 8 bases match TRBD1. The germline V gene has CDR1 SGHRS and CDR2 YFSETQ. This CDR3 has 14 residues. Trimming cost V 4 bases and J 4 bases; bases outside gene matches: 6. The CDR3 region has the DNA TGCGCCAGCAGCCGCCACACAGGGGGAGAGACCCAGTACTTC. This sequence encodes CASSRHTGGETQYF.

In this sample, this clonotype turned up a few times. In nucleotides, the CDR3 is TGCGCCAGCAGCTTGGCCGGACTCGAGAGTCGTGAGCAGTTCTTC. Its translation is CASSLAGLESREQFF. This chain uses TRBV5-1 with TRBJ2-1, with D maybe TRBD2 (5 bases). The CDR3 sequence is 15 residues long. From germline, CDR1 is SGHRS and CDR2 YFSETQ. V was pared by 0 bases and J by 9 bases, with 16 bases between.